These 20 T cell receptor beta chains came from one sample sequenced in a study of T cells in Graves' hyperthyroidism and ophthalmopathy. RNA transcripts were the template for amplifying TCR beta CDR3 regions. HTBI primers were the set used in a first-round RT-PCR of the TCR CDR3. Each CDR3 protein is one row after TCRdb ran MiXCR on the multiplex PCR reads. The sample comprises approximately 370,000 distinct CDR3 sequences, more than 13% of which are singletons, and 32% rests with the top ten. The source material was blood. These receptors were taken from a woman aged 25 to 39 with Graves' hyperthyroidism.

This clonotype appeared many times. The gene calls are TRBV28 and TRBJ2-4; no clear D gene. The length of the CDR3 is 15 residues. Trimming cost V 4 bases and J 0 bases, with 10 bases left between them. In germline, CDR1 is MDHEN, CDR2 SYDVKM. The CDR3 DNA is TGTGCCAGCAGTTCCCCCTCGGGAGCCAAAAACATTCAGTACTTC. Its protein is CASSSPSGAKNIQYF.

This clonotype appeared many times. V usage is TRBV12-3 or TRBV12-4 and J usage is TRBJ2-1; D gene unclear. The CDR3 contains 12 residues. Trimming removed 6 bases at V and 5 bases at J, with 8 bases between. CDR3 region: CASSRSHNEQFF. In nucleotides, the CDR3 is TGTGCCAGCAGCCGGAGTCACAATGAGCAGTTCTTC.

There are a few counts of this clonotype. The gene calls are TRBV29-1 and TRBJ2-7; no definite D call. V gave up 0 bases and J gave up 4 bases, with 10 bases separating them. The CDR3 covers 13 residues. CDR1 SQVTM and CDR2 ANQGSEA come from the germline V gene. CDR3 amino acids: CSVEDRRTYEQYF. The CDR3 bases are TGCAGCGTTGAAGATCGTCGAACATACGAGCAGTACTTC.

This clonotype has more than one count but fewer than ten. The chain couples TRBV9 to TRBJ2-7, with TRBD2 matching 9 bases. The CDR3 extends over 17 amino acids. In germline, CDR1 is SGDLS, CDR2 YYNGEE. With 4 bases clipped from V and 5 bases from J, the junction kept 16 bases outside the gene matches. The chain's CDR3 is CASSPAPLRLAGDEQYF. CDR3 coding DNA: TGTGCCAGCAGCCCAGCCCCACTTAGGTTAGCGGGAGACGAGCAGTACTTC.

This clonotype turned up a few times. This chain joins TRBV6-9 and TRBJ1-5, with D unresolved. Germline CDR1 is MNHGY and CDR2 is SVAAGI. The CDR3 covers 14 residues. Trimming removed 3 bases from V and 0 bases from J, with 6 bases in between. CDR3 in amino acids: CASSYADSNQPQHF. CDR3 sequence (DNA): TGTGCCAGCAGTTACGCGGATAGCAATCAGCCCCAGCATTTT.

This clonotype was counted a few times. The chain has TRBV11-2 and TRBJ2-7, with D possibly being TRBD2 (6 bases). Germline V gene data show CDR1 as SGHAT and CDR2 as FQNNGV. CDR3 length: 16 amino acids. V was cut by 1 base and J by 0 bases, with 13 bases left in between. The CDR3 loop reads CASSLGTLAHSYEQYF. For the CDR3, the DNA is TGTGCCAGCAGCTTAGGGACCCTAGCGCACTCCTACGAGCAGTACTTC.

This clonotype was picked up many times. The V call is TRBV20-1, the J call TRBJ2-7; TRBD1 might be the D (5 bases). This CDR3 spans 12 amino acids. Per the germline V gene, CDR1 is DFQATT and CDR2 is SNEGSKA (reference sequence). Trimming stripped 1 base from V and 3 bases from J, with 7 bases between. The CDR3 DNA reads TGCAGTGCTAGAGGACAGTTCTACGAGCAGTACTTC. It encodes CSARGQFYEQYF.

This clonotype has ten or more counts. The chain joins TRBV6-1 to TRBJ2-5, with D perhaps matching TRBD2 (8 bases). Trimming stripped 7 bases from V and 4 bases from J, with 22 bases between. CDR1 is MNHNS and CDR2 is SASEGT in the germline V gene. The CDR3 spans 16 residues. This CDR3 is CASNRGGRRQRETQYF. CDR3 DNA: TGTGCCAGCAACAGGGGCGGGAGGCGCCAACGAGAGACCCAGTACTTC.

This clonotype came up many times. The chain couples TRBV2 to TRBJ1-5, with D maybe TRBD1 (5 bases). This CDR3 is 15 amino acids long. Germline V lookup: CDR1 SNHLY, CDR2 FYNNEI. V was clipped by 4 bases and J by 3 bases, with 13 bases between them. The CDR3 nucleotides read TGTGCCAGCAGTGGGGGCGACAGTAACAATCAGCCCCAGCATTTT. This codes for CASSGGDSNNQPQHF.

This clonotype showed up many times. This sequence joins TRBV28 and TRBJ2-5, with D tentatively TRBD1 (6 bases). Germline lookup yields CDR1 MDHEN and CDR2 SYDVKM. This CDR3 region has 15 residues. V lost 4 bases and J 2 bases, leaving 14 bases between the germline ends. The chain's CDR3 is CASSSPPQGQETQYF. The CDR3 DNA is TGTGCCAGCAGTTCGCCTCCGCAGGGGCAAGAGACCCAGTACTTC. The whole variable domain, filled in from reference TRBV28 and TRBJ2-5, reads DVKVTQSSRYLVKRTGEKVFLECVQDMDHENMFWYRQDPGLGLRLIYFSYDVKMKEKGDIPEGYSVSREKKERFSLILESASTNQTSMYLCASSSPPQGQETQYFGPGTRLLVL.

Ten or more counts support this clonotype. The chain employs TRBV18 and TRBJ2-2; 14 positions match TRBD2. J was trimmed by 3 bases and V by 6 bases; bases with no gene match: 6. The CDR3 runs to 17 residues. Germline V gene data show CDR1 as KGHSH and CDR2 as LQKENI. CDR3 bases: TGTGCCAGCTCCCCGGGACTAGCGGGAGCGTACACCGGGGAGCTGTTTTTT. Amino acid sequence: CASSPGLAGAYTGELFF.

This clonotype has only a few counts. V and J are TRBV6-1 and TRBJ1-2, with a tentative D call TRBD1 (6 bases). With 6 bases removed from V and 7 bases from J, the gap between germline ends came to 15 bases. CDR1 and CDR2 from the germline V gene are MNHNS and SASEGT. The CDR3 consists of 13 residues. The CDR3 reads CASSKQGLGGYTF. The CDR3 DNA reads as TGTGCCAGCAGCAAACAGGGTTTAGGTGGCTACACCTTC.

This sequence joins TRBV4-2 and TRBJ2-7, with TRBD2 identical over 9 bases. J lost 0 bases, V lost 3 bases, and 9 bases had no gene match. CDR1 is LGHNA and CDR2 is YNFKEQ in the germline V gene. This CDR3 contains 17 residues. The CDR3 reads CASSQPLGTSSSYEQYF. The CDR3 DNA sequence: TGTGCCAGCAGCCAGCCCTTGGGGACTAGCAGCTCCTACGAGCAGTACTTC.

CDR3 bases: TGTGCCAGCAGCTTATGGGGACGCACAGATACGCAGTATTTT. Residues: CASSLWGRTDTQYF. The rearrangement links TRBV7-2 to TRBJ2-3; D tentatively fits TRBD1 or TRBD2 (5 bases each). This CDR3 is 14 amino acids long. The germline V gene encodes CDR1 SGHTA and CDR2 FQGNSA. Trimming took off 2 bases at V and 1 base at J, with 7 bases between the two ends. The full variable domain, completed using reference TRBV7-2 and TRBJ2-3, is GAGVSQSPSNKVTEKGKDVELRCDPISGHTALYWYRQSLGQGLEFLIYFQGNSAPDKSGLPSDRFSAERTGGSVSTLTIQRTQQEDSAVYLCASSLWGRTDTQYFGPGTRLTVL.

At least ten counts were recorded for this clonotype. V and J are TRBV18 and TRBJ2-7; D is possibly TRBD1 (6 bases). CDR1 KGHSH and CDR2 LQKENI come from the germline V gene. Trimming shortened V by 2 bases and J by 5 bases, and 13 bases separated the two germline ends. The CDR3 is 14 residues long. The CDR3: CASSPSTGVHEQYF. As DNA, the CDR3 is TGTGCCAGCTCACCATCGACAGGTGTCCACGAGCAGTACTTC.

This clonotype was detected only a few times. V usage is TRBV9 and J usage is TRBJ2-1; D may match TRBD1 or TRBD2 (5 bases each). Trimming took 0 bases from V and 8 from J, leaving 18 bases between them. Per the germline V gene, CDR1 is SGDLS and CDR2 is YYNGEE. This CDR3 is 16 amino acids long. The CDR3 protein is CASSVEVGLARDEQFF. For the CDR3, the DNA is TGTGCCAGCAGCGTAGAAGTGGGGCTAGCTCGGGATGAGCAGTTCTTC.

In DNA form, the CDR3 reads TGCGCCAGCAGCACCTCCGGGACAGGAAATGAAAAACTGTTTTTT. Its protein is CASSTSGTGNEKLFF. The chain couples TRBV5-1 to TRBJ1-4, with 8 bases lining up with TRBD1. V lost 4 bases and J lost 5; bases outside the gene matches: 7. This CDR3 has 15 residues. Per germline, CDR1 SGHRS and CDR2 YFSETQ.

This chain joins TRBV20-1 and TRBJ2-1, with 9 bases lining up with TRBD2. The CDR3 has 17 amino acids. Per the germline V gene, CDR1 is DFQATT and CDR2 is SNEGSKA (reference sequence). V gave up 5 bases and J gave up 2 bases; unmatched junction bases: 13. The chain's CDR3 is CSAPKGLAGPTYNEQFF. The DNA of the CDR3 is TGCAGTGCTCCAAAGGGCCTAGCGGGACCTACCTACAATGAGCAGTTCTTC.

As concerns this clonotype: A read error may account for a junction end that differs from germline. The rearrangement uses TRBV6-2 or TRBV6-3 and TRBJ1-1; 10 bases line up with TRBD1. CDR1 is MNHEY and CDR2 is SVGEGT in the germline V gene. The CDR3 length is 16 residues. The CDR3 coding sequence is TGTACCAGCAGTTACCACCCGGGACAGGGGCCCACTGAAGCTTTCTTT. Its translation: CTSSYHPGQGPTEAFF.

This clonotype was seen at least ten times. The chain uses TRBV6-1 and TRBJ2-3, with D unclear. The CDR3 sequence is 14 residues long. Trimming cost V 6 bases and J 2 bases, with 12 bases left between them. The germline gives CDR1 MNHNS, CDR2 SASEGT. The CDR3 sequence is CASSAIGSTDTQYF. For the CDR3, the DNA is TGTGCCAGCAGCGCAATAGGGTCCACAGATACGCAGTATTTT.